Following are 24 T cell receptor beta chains from one sample sequenced in a study of lymphopenia after photon versus proton radiotherapy. Data came from immunoSEQ multiplex PCR; TCRdb stores just in-frame clones and leaves some out. This table holds some 44,000 clones, approximately 82% found once. The starting material was peripheral blood, obtained from a patient treated with proton-based radiotherapy. The origin of the receptors is a woman in her 70s with pancreatic cancer.

This chain links TRBV27 with TRBJ2-5, with 14 bases that match TRBD2. Germline V lookup: CDR1 MNHEY, CDR2 SMNVEV (reference sequence). V dropped 4 bases and J dropped 6; count of bases not matched to a gene: 10. This CDR3 comprises 17 residues. The CDR3 sequence: CASSSIAGTSGRQTQYF. The CDR3 nucleotides read TGTGCCAGCAGTTCGATTGCCGGGACTAGCGGGAGACAGACCCAGTACTTC.

This chain uses TRBV6-5 with TRBJ2-7; tentatively, D is TRBD2 (6 bases). CDR3 length: 15 residues. V lost 6 bases to trimming and J lost 5 bases, with 20 bases between them. The germline V gene encodes CDR1 MNHEY and CDR2 SVGAGI. CDR3 loop: CASSRRREPIHEQYF. The CDR3 coding sequence is TGTGCCAGCAGCCGGAGGAGGGAACCCATCCACGAGCAGTACTTC.

This chain uses TRBV15 with TRBJ2-5, with 7 positions matching TRBD1. The germline gives CDR1 LNHNV, CDR2 YYDKDF (reference sequence). CDR3 length equals 17 residues. V gave up 2 bases and J gave up 6 bases; unmatched junction bases: 15. The CDR3 DNA is TGTGCCACCAGCAGAAGTCGCCTCCGGGACAGCACCAAGACCCAGTACTTC. It encodes CATSRSRLRDSTKTQYF.

V gene TRBV5-6 combines with J gene TRBJ2-3; 9 positions match TRBD1. Germline assignment: CDR1 SGHDT and CDR2 YYEEEE. The CDR3 loop spans 15 amino acids. Trimming took 7 bases from V and 2 from J; bases not matched to a gene: 8. For the CDR3, the DNA is TGTGCCAGCTTGCAGGGACAGGGATTCACAGATACGCAGTATTTT. This translates into CASLQGQGFTDTQYF.

The chain carries TRBV5-7 and TRBJ2-7, with unresolved D. TRBV5-7 is annotated as an ORF whose role is uncertain. CDR3 length: 14 amino acids. The V gene lost 4 bases and the J gene lost 5 bases, with 16 bases spanning the gap. The CDR3 DNA is TGTGCCAGCAGCCCGGACCCATTACGGAACGAGCAGTACTTC. Translation: CASSPDPLRNEQYF.

The genes are TRBV4-3 and TRBJ1-2; TRBD1 matches at 10 bases. The length of the CDR3 is 19 residues. CDR1 is LGHNA and CDR2 is YSLEER in the germline V gene. J was trimmed by 0 bases and V by 0 bases; bases with no gene match: 10. As DNA, the CDR3 is TGCGCCAGCAGCCAAGATAGAGGAGGACAGGGGGTCGCTAACTATGGCTACACCTTC. Its protein is CASSQDRGGQGVANYGYTF.

The J gene is TRBJ1-4, the V gene TRBV7-3, with 9 bases that match TRBD1. The germline V gene has CDR1 SGHTA and CDR2 FQGTGA. V was clipped by 4 bases and J by 6 bases; unmatched bases: 12. This CDR3 contains 17 residues. CDR3 in amino acids: CASSSRRVGTGYEKLFF. CDR3 in DNA: TGTGCCAGCAGCTCCAGGCGGGTGGGGACAGGGTATGAAAAACTGTTTTTT.

The chain links TRBV5-6 to TRBJ2-1; 12 bases map to TRBD2. Unmatched junction bases numbered 5, after V lost 0 bases and J lost 10 bases. From germline, CDR1 is SGHDT and CDR2 YYEEEE. The CDR3 runs 15 residues. CDR3 nucleotide sequence: TGTGCCAGCAGCTTGGGACTAGCGGGAGCCTGGGAGCAGTTCTTC. Translating gives CASSLGLAGAWEQFF. Based on the CDR3 plus reference TRBV5-6 and TRBJ2-1, the full variable domain is DAGVTQSPTHLIKTRGQQVTLRCSPKSGHDTVSWYQQALGQGPQFIFQYYEEEERQRGNFPDRFSGHQFPNYSSELNVNALLLGDSALYLCASSLGLAGAWEQFFGPGTRLTVL.

This clone has a handful of counts. The chain joins TRBV27 to TRBJ1-4; D remains ambiguous. From germline, CDR1 is MNHEY and CDR2 SMNVEV (reference sequence). The CDR3 length is 12 residues. With 4 bases removed from V and 10 bases from J, the gap between germline ends came to 10 bases. The CDR3: CASSSPGGKLFF. The CDR3 nucleotides are TGTGCCAGCAGTTCACCGGGAGGAAAACTGTTTTTT.

The chain employs TRBV28 and TRBJ2-7; D is uncertain. The germline V gene has CDR1 MDHEN and CDR2 SYDVKM. The CDR3 loop spans 13 amino acids. Deletions cut 4 bases from V and 1 base from J, with 8 bases between. The CDR3 region is CASSYRISYEQYF. The CDR3 DNA follows: TGTGCCAGCAGTTACAGAATATCCTACGAGCAGTACTTC.

V gene TRBV19 combines with J gene TRBJ1-1; D gene ambiguous. Trimming removed 7 bases at V and 4 bases at J, with 16 bases between. Germline V CDR1 and CDR2: LNHDA, SQIVND (reference sequence). The CDR3 is 14 amino acids. For the CDR3, the DNA is TGTGCCAGTACCTACGAAGGGTGGGGCACTGAAGCTTTCTTT. Amino acid sequence: CASTYEGWGTEAFF.

This sequence joins TRBV5-1 and TRBJ2-1, with TRBD1 matching over 10 bases. The J segment lost 7 bases and the V segment lost 3 bases, leaving 10 bases of the junction unmatched. This CDR3 has 16 residues. Germline V gives CDR1 SGHRS, CDR2 YFSETQ. The CDR3 DNA is TGCGCCAGCAGCTACTCCGGGACAGGGGTCGGGAATGAGCAGTTCTTC. The encoded protein is CASSYSGTGVGNEQFF. Filled out from reference TRBV5-1 and TRBJ2-1, the complete variable domain reads KAGVTQTPRYLIKTRGQQVTLSCSPISGHRSVSWYQQTPGQGLQFLFEYFSETQRNKGNFPGRFSGRQFSNSRSEMNVSTLELGDSALYLCASSYSGTGVGNEQFFGPGTRLTVL.

CDR3 region: CATSSFRGENYGYTF. In DNA, the CDR3 is TGTGCCACCAGCAGTTTTCGGGGGGAGAACTATGGCTACACCTTC. The rearrangement joins TRBV15 to TRBJ1-2, with D possibly matching TRBD1 (5 bases). CDR3 size: 15 residues. CDR1 LNHNV and CDR2 YYDKDF come from the germline V gene (reference sequence). Trimming shortened V by 3 bases and J by 2 bases, and 13 bases separated the two germline ends.

V usage is TRBV5-1 and J usage is TRBJ1-4, with a possible D match to TRBD1 (5 bases). Germline CDR1 reads SGHRS; CDR2 reads YFSETQ. CDR3 length: 15 amino acids. V was pared by 0 bases and J by 0 bases, with 6 bases between. CDR3 DNA sequence: TGCGCCAGCAGCTTGGGACAGACAACTAATGAAAAACTGTTTTTT. It yields the protein CASSLGQTTNEKLFF.

The chain links TRBV10-3 to TRBJ1-6, with 9 bases aligning to TRBD1. Looked up from germline, CDR1 is ENHRY and CDR2 is SYGVKD. J lost 9 bases, V lost 5 bases, and 8 bases had no gene match. This CDR3 contains 15 residues. The CDR3: CAISSGTGYFSPLHF. The CDR3 region has the DNA TGTGCCATCAGTTCCGGGACAGGGTATTTTTCACCCCTCCACTTT.

The chain couples TRBV10-2 to TRBJ1-1, with D perhaps matching TRBD1 (5 bases). The CDR3 covers 14 residues. Trimming took off 2 bases at V and 1 base at J, with 8 bases between the two ends. CDR1 WSHSY and CDR2 SAAADI come from the germline V gene. Here the CDR3 DNA reads TGCGCCAGCAGTGAGGGGGGGGAGAACACTGAAGCTTTCTTT. This sequence encodes CASSEGGENTEAFF.

The rearrangement joins TRBV15 to TRBJ2-1; D unclear. Deletions cut 0 bases from V and 4 bases from J, with 10 bases between. CDR1 is LNHNV, CDR2 YYDKDF, per germline (reference sequence). This CDR3 contains 15 residues. The CDR3 region is CATSREGPQYNEQFF. CDR3 nucleotide sequence: TGTGCCACCAGCAGAGAGGGTCCCCAATACAATGAGCAGTTCTTC.

This clone is a singleton in its sample. The chain has TRBV9 and TRBJ1-1; D is unclear. Trimming shortened V by 0 bases and J by 3 bases, and 12 bases separated the two germline ends. The CDR3 length is 15 residues. Germline V gene data show CDR1 as SGDLS and CDR2 as YYNGEE. CDR3 bases: TGTGCCAGCAGCGTAGACGGTGGTAAGGACACTGAAGCTTTCTTT. It codes for CASSVDGGKDTEAFF. Full variable domain (missing parts from reference TRBV9 and TRBJ1-1): DSGVTQTPKHLITATGQRVTLRCSPRSGDLSVYWYQQSLDQGLQFLIQYYNGEERAKGNILERFSAQQFPDLHSELNLSSLELGDSALYFCASSVDGGKDTEAFFGQGTRLTVV.

This rearrangement joins TRBV5-1 to TRBJ2-7, with TRBD2 matching over 7 bases. J was trimmed by 4 bases and V by 2 bases; bases with no gene match: 3. This CDR3 has 13 residues. Germline CDR1 is SGHRS and CDR2 is YFSETQ. CDR3 protein: CASSFVAGYEQYF. The CDR3 nucleotides read TGCGCCAGCAGCTTCGTAGCGGGTTACGAGCAGTACTTC.

This chain links TRBV19 with TRBJ1-1; D remains ambiguous. CDR1 is LNHDA and CDR2 is SQIVND in the germline V gene (reference sequence). The V end lost 6 bases, the J end lost 2 bases, and 7 bases lay between the germline ends. The CDR3 has 12 residues. CDR3 in amino acids: CASSHFNTEAFF. The CDR3 DNA reads as TGTGCCAGTAGCCACTTTAACACTGAAGCTTTCTTT.

The rearrangement uses TRBV19 and TRBJ1-2; TRBD1 matches 7 bases. Germline CDR1 and CDR2: LNHDA and SQIVND (reference sequence). The CDR3 totals 16 residues. The CDR3 reads CAVRALGTANNYGYTF. In DNA form, the CDR3 reads TGTGCGGTCAGGGCTCTGGGGACAGCCAACAACTATGGCTACACCTTC. The entire variable domain, with the rest obtained from reference TRBV19 and TRBJ1-2, is as follows: DGGITQSPKYLFRKEGQNVTLSCEQNLNHDAMYWYRQDPGQGLRLIYYSQIVNDFQKGDIAEGYSVSREKKESFPLTVTSAQKNPTAFYLCAVRALGTANNYGYTFGSGTRLTVV.

The chain combines TRBV28 with TRBJ1-2; D gene ambiguous. CDR1 is MDHEN and CDR2 is SYDVKM in the germline V gene. The CDR3 sequence is 14 residues long. V was pared by 3 bases and J by 2 bases, with 10 bases between. The CDR3 here is CASSFGRANYGYTF. As DNA, the CDR3 is TGTGCCAGCAGTTTCGGCAGAGCCAACTATGGCTACACCTTC.

This clone occurred a few times. The V gene is TRBV5-4, the J gene TRBJ1-1; 7 positions match TRBD1. Germline CDR1 is SGHNT and CDR2 is YYREEE (reference sequence). This CDR3 has 14 residues. V was pared by 4 bases and J by 3 bases, with 6 bases of the junction left unmatched. DNA of the CDR3: TGTGCCAGCAGCATGGGACAGATTCACACTGAAGCTTTCTTT. It encodes CASSMGQIHTEAFF.

The chain couples TRBV19 to TRBJ2-2, with 7 bases aligning to TRBD1. The CDR3 runs to 17 residues. J was trimmed by 0 bases and V by 5 bases; bases with no gene match: 9. Per germline, CDR1 LNHDA and CDR2 SQIVND (reference sequence). The CDR3 nucleotides are TGTGCCAGTAGTCTACGACCGGGACAGTCGAACACCGGGGAGCTGTTTTTT. It specifies CASSLRPGQSNTGELFF. The whole variable domain, filled in from reference TRBV19 and TRBJ2-2, reads DGGITQSPKYLFRKEGQNVTLSCEQNLNHDAMYWYRQDPGQGLRLIYYSQIVNDFQKGDIAEGYSVSREKKESFPLTVTSAQKNPTAFYLCASSLRPGQSNTGELFFGEGSRLTVL.